The next 28 T cell receptor beta chains were all read from a single sample in a study of blood T cell repertoires in COVID-19. TCRdb keeps only in-frame clones here, not all; method: immunoSEQ multiplex PCR. The data contain a few hundred thousand clones, more than 70% of them seen just once; the ten biggest clones take up 2% to 2.5%. Sequenced sample: peripheral blood. The receptors were gathered from a woman aged 45-59 years with acute or convalescent COVID-19.

The chain links TRBV7-3 to TRBJ2-1; TRBD2 agrees at 9 bases. This CDR3 is 14 amino acids long. CDR1 is SGHTA, CDR2 FQGTGA, per germline. After removal of 3 bases from V and 7 bases from J, the junction contained 4 bases not matched to a gene. The CDR3 protein is CASSLDLAGNEQFF. Written as DNA, the CDR3 is TGTGCCAGCAGCTTGGATCTAGCGGGGAATGAGCAGTTCTTC.

This clone has only a few counts. The V and J genes are TRBV28 and TRBJ1-5, with 7 nucleotides matching TRBD1. CDR1 and CDR2 (germline): MDHEN, SYDVKM. The CDR3 loop spans 14 amino acids. V lost 5 bases and J lost 3; bases outside the gene matches: 4. As DNA, the CDR3 is TGTGCCAGCAGTCCGGGACAGTTCAATCAGCCCCAGCATTTT. Translation gives CASSPGQFNQPQHF.

The chain couples TRBV4-1 to TRBJ2-1; 9 bases agree with TRBD1. This CDR3 contains 15 residues. Germline CDR1 MGHRA, CDR2 YSYEKL. V trimming: 4 bases; J trimming: 8 bases; junction bases outside the gene matches: 9. CDR3 in amino acids: CASSRRTGAGDEQFF. The CDR3 nucleotides read TGCGCCAGCAGCCGGAGGACAGGGGCTGGCGATGAGCAGTTCTTC.

V is TRBV7-9 and J is TRBJ2-3, with 10 bases lining up with TRBD2. V was clipped by 2 bases and J by 0 bases; unmatched bases: 2. The CDR3 is 16 residues long. Looked up from germline, CDR1 is SEHNR and CDR2 is FQNEAQ (reference sequence). The CDR3 DNA is TGTGCCAGCAGCTTAATAGCGGGAGGTAGCACAGATACGCAGTATTTT. Protein sequence: CASSLIAGGSTDTQYF.

The chain links TRBV9 to TRBJ1-5; tentative D call: TRBD1 (6 bases). CDR1 SGDLS and CDR2 YYNGEE come from the germline V gene. The CDR3 totals 11 residues. The V end was cut by 7 bases, the J end by 6 bases, with 8 bases between. This CDR3 is CASGGAQPQHF. The CDR3 nucleotides are TGTGCCAGCGGGGGGGCTCAGCCCCAGCATTTT.

The chain joins TRBV11-1 to TRBJ1-2; 8 bases agree with TRBD1. V lost 1 base, J lost 7 bases, and 11 bases stayed unmatched. The length of the CDR3 is 16 residues. Germline CDR1 SGHAT, CDR2 FQDESV (reference sequence). Here the CDR3 DNA reads TGTGCCAGCAGCTTAGGAGGGACAGGCCATACCCTTGGCTACACCTTC. This codes for CASSLGGTGHTLGYTF.

The rearrangement links TRBV3-1 (or the pseudogene TRBV3-2) to TRBJ2-3; 15 bases agree with TRBD2. CDR1 is LGHDT, CDR2 YNNKEL, per germline (reference sequence). The CDR3 spans 18 residues. V gave up 4 bases and J gave up 6 bases; unmatched junction bases: 11. CDR3 in DNA: TGTGCCAGCAGCCCTGCCCCTGGACTAGCGGGAGGGCCGGATACGCAGTATTTT. This encodes CASSPAPGLAGGPDTQYF.

The rearrangement joins TRBV6-5 to TRBJ1-1; 7 positions match TRBD1. This CDR3 region has 13 residues. Trimming at V came to 6 bases and at J to 5 bases, leaving 6 bases not matched to a gene. Looked up from germline, CDR1 is MNHEY and CDR2 is SVGAGI. Here the CDR3 reads CASRTGAGTEAFF. For the CDR3, the DNA is TGTGCCAGCAGAACAGGGGCGGGAACTGAAGCTTTCTTT.

The rearrangement links TRBV18 to TRBJ2-3; 9 bases are shared with TRBD1. J gave up 6 bases and V 4 bases, and 2 bases lay outside the gene matches. This CDR3 is 13 amino acids long. Germline assignment: CDR1 KGHSH and CDR2 LQKENI. CDR3 loop: CASSRDRGDTQYF. As DNA, the CDR3 is TGTGCCAGCTCACGTGACAGGGGGGATACGCAGTATTTT.

The J gene is TRBJ1-1, the V gene TRBV10-3, with D possibly matching TRBD1 (5 bases). Looked up from germline, CDR1 is ENHRY and CDR2 is SYGVKD. The CDR3 spans 14 residues. Trimming shortened V by 4 bases and J by 5 bases, and 14 bases separated the two germline ends. CDR3 nucleotide sequence: TGTGCCATCAGTGGCACAGGAGGGCCTACTGAAGCTTTCTTT. Translation: CAISGTGGPTEAFF.

The chain couples TRBV5-4 to TRBJ1-1, with D unresolved. With 2 bases removed from V and 1 base from J, the gap between germline ends came to 6 bases. CDR1 SGHNT and CDR2 YYREEE come from the germline V gene (reference sequence). The CDR3 has 13 amino acids. The CDR3 DNA reads TGTGCCAGCAGCTTAACCAGGAACACTGAAGCTTTCTTT. It encodes CASSLTRNTEAFF.

The V gene is TRBV2, the J gene TRBJ1-3; weak D call: TRBD1 (6 bases). The CDR3 loop spans 16 amino acids. V lost 6 bases and J lost 3, with 18 bases in between. Looked up from germline, CDR1 is SNHLY and CDR2 is FYNNEI. Here the CDR3 DNA reads TGTGCCAGCAGCTCTTACAGGGATCTCAGTGGAAACACCATATATTTT. Encoded protein: CASSSYRDLSGNTIYF.

This chain connects TRBV7-2 to TRBJ2-2; 8 bases are a match to TRBD2. The CDR3 consists of 15 residues. The V segment lost 5 bases and the J segment 5 bases; nucleotides outside the gene matches: 7. Germline V CDR1 and CDR2: SGHTA, FQGNSA. CDR3 sequence reads: CASSPRTSLTGELFF. As DNA, the CDR3 is TGTGCCAGCAGCCCCCGGACTAGCCTAACCGGGGAGCTGTTTTTT. The full variable domain, with the rest looked up from reference TRBV7-2 and TRBJ2-2, is GAGVSQSPSNKVTEKGKDVELRCDPISGHTALYWYRQSLGQGLEFLIYFQGNSAPDKSGLPSDRFSAERTGGSVSTLTIQRTQQEDSAVYLCASSPRTSLTGELFFGEGSRLTVL.

The chain combines TRBV13 with TRBJ2-1, with 11 bases aligning to TRBD2. The germline CDR1 and CDR2 sequences are PRHDT and FYEKMQ (reference sequence). The CDR3 has 17 amino acids. V lost 4 bases and J lost 7; bases outside the gene matches: 12. CDR3 nucleotides: TGTGCCAGCAGCTACATAGCGGGAGGGCCATCGATTAATGAGCAGTTCTTC. Translated: CASSYIAGGPSINEQFF.

This clone was found once. This rearrangement joins TRBV15 to TRBJ2-1; 8 bases fit TRBD2. The CDR3 has 17 residues. Germline trimming cut 1 base from V and 5 bases from J; bases unmatched to any gene: 10. The germline gives CDR1 LNHNV, CDR2 YYDKDF (reference sequence). Written as DNA, the CDR3 is TGTGCCACCAGCAGAGGACAGCCCGGGGGGGGCGACAATGAGCAGTTCTTC. Residues: CATSRGQPGGGDNEQFF. Complete variable domain (other parts from reference TRBV15 and TRBJ2-1): DAMVIQNPRYQVTQFGKPVTLSCSQTLNHNVMYWYQQKSSQAPKLLFHYYDKDFNNEADTPDNFQSRRPNTSFCFLDIRSPGLGDTAMYLCATSRGQPGGGDNEQFFGPGTRLTVL.

The V gene is TRBV6-2 or TRBV6-3, the J gene TRBJ1-1; 7 bases map to TRBD1. V trimming: 6 bases; J trimming: 1 base; junction bases outside the gene matches: 11. CDR3 length equals 16 residues. Germline V gene sequence: CDR1 MNHEY, CDR2 SVGEGT. The CDR3 here is CASSLNRGWENTEAFF. For the CDR3, the DNA is TGTGCCAGCAGCCTAAACAGGGGTTGGGAGAACACTGAAGCTTTCTTT.

The chain couples TRBV5-6 to TRBJ1-1; maybe TRBD1 (5 bases). Trimming removed 4 bases at V and 4 bases at J, with 17 bases between. Germline V gives CDR1 SGHDT, CDR2 YYEEEE. The length of the CDR3 is 15 residues. As DNA, the CDR3 is TGTGCCAGCAGCGAGGCGGGACCACTGGGCACTGAAGCTTTCTTT. Translated, it gives CASSEAGPLGTEAFF.

The chain has TRBV27 and TRBJ2-7, with 11 nucleotides matching TRBD2. This CDR3 is built from 16 residues. CDR1 is MNHEY, CDR2 SMNVEV, per germline (reference sequence). Germline trimming cut 5 bases from V and 3 bases from J; bases unmatched to any gene: 9. The CDR3 is CASSPSGLAEHYEQYF. In DNA form, the CDR3 reads TGTGCCAGCAGTCCCTCGGGACTAGCGGAGCACTACGAGCAGTACTTC.

This chain uses TRBV2 with TRBJ1-5; D not certain. V was clipped by 4 bases and J by 1 base, with 14 bases between them. The CDR3 spans 16 residues. CDR1 and CDR2 from the germline V gene are SNHLY and FYNNEI. The CDR3 DNA follows: TGTGCCAGCAGTGTTCGCGCGGGTATCAGCAATCAGCCCCAGCATTTT. Translating gives CASSVRAGISNQPQHF.

The chain employs TRBV3-1 (or the pseudogene TRBV3-2) and TRBJ1-2; maybe TRBD1 (5 bases). The CDR3 consists of 15 residues. V lost 1 base and J lost 8, with 17 bases in between. Germline V CDR1 and CDR2: LGHDT, YNNKEL (reference sequence). The CDR3 bases are TGTGCCAGCAGCCAAGGGGCGACAGCTGGTCGAGGCTACACCTTC. Translating gives CASSQGATAGRGYTF.

V gene TRBV29-1 combines with J gene TRBJ2-7; TRBD1 matches 11 bases. Per germline, CDR1 SQVTM and CDR2 ANQGSEA. This CDR3 has 13 residues. The V gene end was trimmed by 7 bases and the J gene end by 5 bases; junction bases not matched to a gene: 7. CDR3 residues: CSAPGQGGNEQYF. The CDR3 DNA is TGCAGCGCCCCGGGACAGGGGGGCAACGAGCAGTACTTC.

This clone was observed a few times. This chain links TRBV19 with TRBJ1-6; the match to TRBD1 covers 10 bases. Germline CDR1 LNHDA, CDR2 SQIVND (reference sequence). Losses at the gene ends were 7 bases for V and 3 bases for J; bases not matched to a gene: 9. This CDR3 is built from 17 residues. The CDR3 loop is CASTAGTGDFYNSPLHF. Written as DNA, the CDR3 is TGTGCCAGTACCGCCGGGACAGGGGATTTCTATAATTCACCCCTCCACTTT.

The J gene is TRBJ2-5, the V gene TRBV20-1, with D hard to call. The CDR3 loop spans 10 amino acids. Germline V gene sequence: CDR1 DFQATT, CDR2 SNEGSKA (reference sequence). V gave up 4 bases and J gave up 4 bases, with 4 bases separating them. The CDR3 is CSAKRETQYF. CDR3 nucleotides: TGCAGTGCTAAGAGAGAGACCCAGTACTTC.

This clone has a single count. The chain couples TRBV19 to TRBJ2-3, with unresolved D. The germline gives CDR1 LNHDA, CDR2 SQIVND (reference sequence). The CDR3 is made up of 13 amino acids. The V end lost 2 bases, the J end lost 5 bases, and 8 bases lay between the germline ends. The CDR3 spells CASSIFSGDTQYF. In DNA form, the CDR3 reads TGTGCCAGTAGTATATTCTCAGGAGATACGCAGTATTTT. The whole variable domain, remainder taken from reference TRBV19 and TRBJ2-3, is DGGITQSPKYLFRKEGQNVTLSCEQNLNHDAMYWYRQDPGQGLRLIYYSQIVNDFQKGDIAEGYSVSREKKESFPLTVTSAQKNPTAFYLCASSIFSGDTQYFGPGTRLTVL.

The gene calls are TRBV14 and TRBJ1-1, with TRBD1 matching 7 bases. V lost 4 bases to trimming and J lost 2 bases; unmatched junction nucleotides: 7. This CDR3 region has 15 residues. Per the germline V gene, CDR1 is SGHDN and CDR2 is FVKESK. The CDR3: CASSRYRGVNTEAFF. For the CDR3, the DNA is TGTGCCAGCAGCCGCTACAGGGGTGTCAACACTGAAGCTTTCTTT.

CDR3 DNA: TGTGCCAGCAGTTTAAAGGGGCCTTATGGCTACACCTTC. Translated: CASSLKGPYGYTF. The V gene is TRBV28, the J gene TRBJ1-2, with D perhaps TRBD1 (5 bases). Per the germline V gene, CDR1 is MDHEN and CDR2 is SYDVKM. The CDR3 contains 13 residues. V was shortened by 2 bases and J by 5 bases, with 9 bases between the two germline ends.

This chain links TRBV6-2 or TRBV6-3 with TRBJ2-1, with 9 nucleotides matching TRBD1. This CDR3 contains 15 residues. The germline V gene encodes CDR1 MNHEY and CDR2 SVGEGT. V gave up 2 bases and J gave up 7 bases; unmatched junction bases: 6. The CDR3 nucleotides read TGTGCCAGCAGTTACCTGGGGACAGGGAGTAATGAGCAGTTCTTC. It encodes CASSYLGTGSNEQFF.

The V and J genes are TRBV2 and TRBJ2-1; no clear D. The germline V and J ends were trimmed by 4 bases and 4 bases, with 11 bases remaining between them. Germline V CDR1 and CDR2: SNHLY, FYNNEI. CDR3 size: 14 residues. The CDR3 spells CASSVRITYNEQFF. The DNA of the CDR3 is TGTGCCAGCAGTGTTCGAATTACATACAATGAGCAGTTCTTC.